This TCR beta chain was retrieved from a study of cytomegalovirus exposure and HLA in healthy donors. The PCR made use of 60 Vbeta and 13 Jbeta primers. Generated by immunoSEQ multiplex PCR, the TCRdb table keeps only in-frame clones and is missing some. The sample has under 150,000 clones, 76% seen once. V lost 0 bases to trimming and J lost 4 bases, with 12 bases between them. The CDR3 runs 15 residues. Germline CDR1 is LGHNA and CDR2 is YNFKEQ. With respect to this clone: Its specificity is unknown.

Overall study findings and caveats: Among TCR beta chains of equal frequency, HLA-associated ones were more clonally expanded in a later analysis.

Sequencing used PBMCs. The rearrangement joins TRBV4-2 to TRBJ1-2; D remains ambiguous. This TCR was sampled from a man aged 18 to 29 in good health and CMV-seronegative. CDR3 loop: CASSQERRPAYGYTF. CDR3 DNA: TGTGCCAGCAGCCAAGAGCGCAGGCCGGCCTATGGCTACACCTTC.